These 31 T cell receptor beta chains were all obtained from the same sample, sequenced in a study of T cell responses to AZD1222 COVID-19 vaccine. Assay: immunoSEQ multiplex PCR; the TCRdb copy retains only in-frame clones and omits some. The sample consists of about 96,000 clones, nearly 90% of them appearing once. Specimen: peripheral blood, collected on day 0 of AZD1222 vaccination. Every receptor here comes from an adult in good health.

The V call is TRBV5-1, the J call TRBJ1-6; D is undetermined. The V gene lost 0 bases and the J gene lost 0 bases, with 13 bases spanning the gap. CDR3 size: 18 residues. Per the germline V gene, CDR1 is SGHRS and CDR2 is YFSETQ. The CDR3 sequence is CASSLGFGESSYNSPLHF. The CDR3 DNA reads TGCGCCAGCAGCTTGGGGTTTGGGGAGAGCTCCTATAATTCACCCCTCCACTTT. The whole variable domain, remainder taken from reference TRBV5-1 and TRBJ1-6, is KAGVTQTPRYLIKTRGQQVTLSCSPISGHRSVSWYQQTPGQGLQFLFEYFSETQRNKGNFPGRFSGRQFSNSRSEMNVSTLELGDSALYLCASSLGFGESSYNSPLHFGNGTRLTVT.

The J gene is TRBJ1-1, the V gene TRBV24-1; TRBD1 matches 11 bases. V lost 5 bases to trimming and J lost 5 bases; unmatched junction nucleotides: 3. Germline CDR1 and CDR2: KGHDR and SFDVKD. The CDR3 is 14 residues long. For the CDR3, the DNA is TGTGCCACCAGTGGCGGGACAGGGGGAACTGAAGCTTTCTTT. Protein product: CATSGGTGGTEAFF.

This chain joins TRBV6-5 and TRBJ1-3; D may be TRBD1 (6 bases). Germline values: CDR1 MNHEY, CDR2 SVGAGI. V was clipped by 6 bases and J by 2 bases, with 14 bases between them. This CDR3 is built from 15 residues. The CDR3 spells CASRREGEPGNTIYF. For the CDR3, the DNA is TGTGCCAGCAGAAGAGAGGGGGAGCCTGGAAACACCATATATTTT.

The chain links TRBV3-1 (or the pseudogene TRBV3-2) to TRBJ1-6; TRBD1 matches 8 bases. The V and J ends lost 1 base and 0 bases, in that order; junction bases with no gene match: 14. Looked up from germline, CDR1 is LGHDT and CDR2 is YNNKEL (reference sequence). The CDR3 extends over 21 amino acids. The CDR3 loop is CASSQAAFSGQASSYNSPLHF. The DNA for the CDR3 is TGTGCCAGCAGCCAAGCCGCCTTTTCGGGACAGGCGAGCTCCTATAATTCACCCCTCCACTTT.

The chain joins TRBV19 to TRBJ1-2; possibly TRBD1 for D (5 bases). Germline-derived CDR1 and CDR2 are LNHDA and SQIVND (reference sequence). This CDR3 spans 13 amino acids. V was shortened by 5 bases and J by 4 bases, with 11 bases between the two germline ends. In nucleotides, the CDR3 is TGTGCCAGTAGTGTAGGAGACAGCTATGGCTACACCTTC. This gives the protein CASSVGDSYGYTF.

This chain uses TRBV5-4 with TRBJ1-1; D is undetermined. Trimming pared 2 bases from V and 3 bases from J, leaving 5 bases between. Germline V gene lookup returns CDR1 SGHNT and CDR2 YYREEE (reference sequence). The CDR3 has 12 amino acids. CDR3 in DNA: TGTGCCAGCAGCTTATCGCACACTGAAGCTTTCTTT. Protein sequence: CASSLSHTEAFF.

The chain uses TRBV9 and TRBJ2-1; maybe TRBD1 (5 bases). This CDR3 has 14 amino acids. Trimming took off 0 bases at V and 6 bases at J, with 10 bases between the two ends. Germline assignment: CDR1 SGDLS and CDR2 YYNGEE. The CDR3 nucleotides read TGTGCCAGCAGCGTAGCTACAGGACGCAATGAGCAGTTCTTC. Translated: CASSVATGRNEQFF.

This sequence joins TRBV29-1 and TRBJ1-1; unclear D gene. In germline, CDR1 is SQVTM, CDR2 ANQGSEA. V was trimmed by 5 bases and J by 1 base, leaving 14 bases between them. This CDR3 comprises 14 residues. The CDR3 is CSVIQRGGNTEAFF. CDR3 nucleotides: TGCAGCGTTATTCAGCGGGGTGGGAACACTGAAGCTTTCTTT.

The gene calls are TRBV3-1 (or the pseudogene TRBV3-2) and TRBJ2-1, with D tentatively TRBD1 (6 bases). This CDR3 comprises 16 residues. Germline lookup yields CDR1 LGHDT and CDR2 YNNKEL (reference sequence). Trimming took 0 bases from V and 4 from J, leaving 13 bases between them. The CDR3: CASSQDSGHPYNEQFF. For the CDR3, the DNA is TGTGCCAGCAGCCAAGATTCGGGACACCCTTACAATGAGCAGTTCTTC.

The V and J genes are TRBV5-6 and TRBJ1-1, with 7 positions matching TRBD1. With V trimmed by 1 base and J by 8 bases, 14 bases remained unmatched. The CDR3 has 16 amino acids. Germline CDR1 is SGHDT and CDR2 is YYEEEE. CDR3: CASSLTPQGLAGEAFF. In nucleotides, the CDR3 is TGTGCCAGCAGCTTGACCCCACAGGGGCTGGCGGGAGAAGCTTTCTTT.

This clone has only one observation. V and J are TRBV27 and TRBJ2-1, with a possible D match to TRBD2 (6 bases). Trimming pared 5 bases from V and 8 bases from J, leaving 19 bases between. This CDR3 is built from 15 residues. From germline, CDR1 is MNHEY and CDR2 SMNVEV (reference sequence). The CDR3 is CASSPSSGRPHEQFF. CDR3 bases: TGTGCCAGCAGTCCCTCAAGCGGGCGGCCCCATGAGCAGTTCTTC.

The rearrangement joins TRBV3-1 (or the pseudogene TRBV3-2) to TRBJ2-7, with D tentatively TRBD2 (6 bases). CDR1 is LGHDT, CDR2 YNNKEL, per germline (reference sequence). The CDR3 contains 12 residues. Trimming pared 9 bases from V and 9 bases from J, leaving 18 bases between. CDR3 region: CASATGLSMQYF. The DNA of the CDR3 is TGTGCCAGTGCCACGGGACTGTCGATGCAGTACTTC.

The chain links TRBV30 to TRBJ2-7, with 7 nucleotides matching TRBD1. This CDR3 has 14 residues. Germline CDR1 GTSNPN, CDR2 SVGIG (reference sequence). The V segment lost 2 bases and the J segment 2 bases; nucleotides outside the gene matches: 6. This CDR3 reads CAWSRRQGAYEQYF. Here the CDR3 DNA reads TGTGCCTGGAGTAGGAGGCAGGGGGCCTACGAGCAGTACTTC.

This chain connects TRBV27 to TRBJ2-7; 8 positions agree with TRBD1. V lost 5 bases to trimming and J lost 5 bases; unmatched junction nucleotides: 8. Germline-derived CDR1 and CDR2 are MNHEY and SMNVEV (reference sequence). The CDR3 runs 14 residues. For the CDR3, the DNA is TGTGCCAGCAGTGACGGTACAGGGGGGCACGAGCAGTACTTC. Protein: CASSDGTGGHEQYF.

V gene TRBV10-3 combines with J gene TRBJ2-7; D unclear. The V gene's germline CDR1 is ENHRY and CDR2 SYGVKD. V lost 0 bases, J lost 6 bases, and 9 bases lay in between. The CDR3 loop spans 13 amino acids. The CDR3: CAISESQPGEQYF. In DNA, the CDR3 is TGTGCCATCAGTGAGTCTCAACCGGGCGAGCAGTACTTC.

The chain joins TRBV28 to TRBJ2-7; TRBD1 agrees at 9 bases. V lost 5 bases, J lost 6 bases, and 8 bases stayed unmatched. The germline V gene encodes CDR1 MDHEN and CDR2 SYDVKM. This CDR3 has 14 residues. CDR3 amino acids: CASSTTGQGGEQYF. In nucleotides, the CDR3 is TGTGCCAGCAGTACCACGGGACAGGGCGGCGAGCAGTACTTC.

This clone was observed a single time. The chain employs TRBV25-1 and TRBJ1-4; possible D gene TRBD1, 5 bases. The CDR3 is 14 residues long. Between the trimmed V and J ends, which lost 9 bases and 7 bases, there was a span of 18 bases. From germline, CDR1 is MGHDK and CDR2 SYGVNS. CDR3 DNA sequence: TGTGCCAGTTCTTCAGGGATCGACGGTGAAAAACTGTTTTTT. It encodes CASSSGIDGEKLFF. The complete variable domain, with remaining parts taken from reference TRBV25-1 and TRBJ1-4, reads EADIYQTPRYLVIGTGKKITLECSQTMGHDKMYWYQQDPGMELHLIHYSYGVNSTEKGDLSSESTVSRIRTEHFPLTLESARPSHTSQYLCASSSGIDGEKLFFGSGTQLSVL.

In this sample, this clone turned up a few times. This sequence joins TRBV12-3 or TRBV12-4 and TRBJ2-1, with D unclear. The V end lost 1 base, the J end lost 9 bases, and 4 bases lay between the germline ends. This CDR3 is built from 11 residues. In nucleotides, the CDR3 is TGTGCCAGCAGTTTAGTTGCTGAGCAGTTCTTC. It is translated as CASSLVAEQFF.

V is TRBV27 and J is TRBJ1-2; D is possibly TRBD1 (5 bases). V shed 4 bases and J shed 1 base, with 16 bases lying between them. The CDR3 is 16 residues long. Germline V lookup: CDR1 MNHEY, CDR2 SMNVEV (reference sequence). CDR3 in amino acids: CASSSLLGQYNYGYTF. DNA of the CDR3: TGTGCCAGCAGTTCCCTCCTGGGGCAGTATAACTATGGCTACACCTTC.

This clone was seen once. At one end, the junction sequence differs from germline, possibly due to a read error. J is TRBJ2-3 and V is TRBV7-7; no clear D. The CDR3 loop spans 16 amino acids. Germline V gene data show CDR1 as SSHAT and CDR2 as FNYEAQ (reference sequence). The CDR3 DNA is TGTGCTAGCAGCTTACTTTTAAGCTCTAGCACAGATACGCAGTATTTT. It is translated as CASSLLLSSSTDTQYF.

V gene TRBV7-3 combines with J gene TRBJ1-1, with D unresolved. The V end was cut by 6 bases, the J end by 4 bases, with 15 bases between. CDR3 length: 14 residues. Germline CDR1 is SGHTA and CDR2 is FQGTGA. CDR3 nucleotides: TGTGCCAGCAGAGCTTATATGGACGGCACTGAAGCTTTCTTT. Its protein is CASRAYMDGTEAFF.

The chain recombines TRBV5-6 with TRBJ2-3, with TRBD1 matching 10 bases. Germline CDR1 is SGHDT and CDR2 is YYEEEE. Trimming at V came to 5 bases and at J to 4 bases, leaving 7 bases not matched to a gene. The CDR3 contains 15 residues. CDR3 in amino acids: CASSSGTGVPDTQYF. The CDR3 DNA follows: TGTGCCAGCAGTTCCGGGACAGGGGTTCCAGATACGCAGTATTTT.

The V and J genes are TRBV5-1 and TRBJ1-6; TRBD1 aligns across 10 bases. Germline assignment: CDR1 SGHRS and CDR2 YFSETQ. V dropped 6 bases and J dropped 10; count of bases not matched to a gene: 19. The CDR3 has 18 residues. The CDR3, as DNA: TGCGCCAGCACCCGGACGGACAGGGGGGGGACCTCCGGATCACCCCTCCACTTT. Amino acids: CASTRTDRGGTSGSPLHF.

This clone was seen just once. This chain joins TRBV6-5 and TRBJ2-6; D not certain. The CDR3 is made up of 13 amino acids. V shed 8 bases and J shed 0 bases, with 5 bases lying between them. Germline CDR1 is MNHEY and CDR2 is SVGAGI. As DNA, the CDR3 is TGTGCCAGCGGCGTCTCTGGGGCCAACGTCCTGACTTTC. This sequence encodes CASGVSGANVLTF.

The gene calls are TRBV19 and TRBJ1-5, with TRBD1 matching over 8 bases. Trimming took 6 bases from V and 3 from J; bases not matched to a gene: 10. Germline V gene data show CDR1 as LNHDA and CDR2 as SQIVND (reference sequence). The CDR3 loop spans 16 amino acids. The CDR3 DNA sequence: TGTGCCAGTAGCCCAATGGACAGGGATTCCAATCAGCCCCAGCATTTT. It specifies CASSPMDRDSNQPQHF.

This clone was counted a few times. The DNA for the CDR3 is TGTGCCAGCAGCTTTGGGGTAGAGAGCACAGATACGCAGTATTTT. It is translated as CASSFGVESTDTQYF. The chain recombines TRBV5-4 with TRBJ2-3; D gene ambiguous. V was pared by 2 bases and J by 0 bases, with 10 bases between. Germline-derived CDR1 and CDR2 are SGHNT and YYREEE (reference sequence). This CDR3 region has 15 residues.

V gene TRBV19 combines with J gene TRBJ1-2; no definite D call. Germline lookup yields CDR1 LNHDA and CDR2 SQIVND (reference sequence). The CDR3 sequence is 14 residues long. The germline V and J ends were trimmed by 5 bases and 8 bases, with 18 bases remaining between them. The CDR3 bases are TGTGCCAGTAGTCAGAGTAGGCGTCTCGGGGGCTACACCTTC. Translation: CASSQSRRLGGYTF.

This sequence joins TRBV6-5 and TRBJ2-3; possible D gene TRBD1, 6 bases. The CDR3 contains 15 residues. The V end lost 6 bases, the J end lost 8 bases, and 21 bases lay between the germline ends. Germline values: CDR1 MNHEY, CDR2 SVGAGI. In DNA, the CDR3 is TGTGCCAGCAGCACAGGGACGCTACTCCACGGTACGCAGTATTTT. Translating it yields CASSTGTLLHGTQYF.

The genes are TRBV9 and TRBJ2-3; D possibly corresponds to TRBD2 (6 bases). Trimming stripped 3 bases from V and 3 bases from J, with 38 bases between. Germline V gene lookup returns CDR1 SGDLS and CDR2 YYNGEE. The CDR3 is 23 amino acids. The CDR3 nucleotides are TGTGCCAGCAGCGCGGGAGACTACTCGATGGGGTTTCATAGCTCCCTTGGGACAGATACGCAGTATTTT. It yields the protein CASSAGDYSMGFHSSLGTDTQYF. Looking up the rest from reference TRBV9 and TRBJ2-3 gives the full variable domain: DSGVTQTPKHLITATGQRVTLRCSPRSGDLSVYWYQQSLDQGLQFLIQYYNGEERAKGNILERFSAQQFPDLHSELNLSSLELGDSALYFCASSAGDYSMGFHSSLGTDTQYFGPGTRLTVL.

The chain links TRBV7-3 to TRBJ1-4; possibly TRBD1 for D (6 bases). Germline V gene lookup returns CDR1 SGHTA and CDR2 FQGTGA. V dropped 5 bases and J dropped 7 bases, with 17 bases sitting between them. The CDR3 is 15 residues long. In DNA, the CDR3 is TGTGCCAGCAGCCCAACGGGCAGGGGAGGTGAAAAACTGTTTTTT. The encoded protein is CASSPTGRGGEKLFF.

The chain uses TRBV7-9 and TRBJ1-1; 7 bases agree with TRBD1. Germline CDR1 reads SEHNR; CDR2 reads FQNEAQ (reference sequence). This CDR3 is 14 amino acids long. The J segment lost 5 bases and the V segment lost 1 base, leaving 4 bases of the junction unmatched. This CDR3 is CASSLGQGETEAFF. DNA for the CDR3: TGTGCCAGCAGCTTAGGACAGGGAGAGACTGAAGCTTTCTTT.